This TCR beta chain was sequenced during a study of blood T cell repertoires in COVID-19. On the study more broadly: Some COVID-19 samples were acute and others convalescent; all came from the United States, Italy and Spain. T cells, B-cell-depleted T cells, or PBMCs supplied cDNA or gDNA.

TCRdb's copy holds only in-frame clones and misses some; the assay was immunoSEQ multiplex PCR. The sample records roughly 180,000 clones, roughly nine tenths being singletons. This CDR3 has 14 amino acids. The germline gives CDR1 DFQATT, CDR2 SNEGSKA (reference sequence). Trimming at V came to 3 bases and at J to 3 bases, leaving 7 bases not matched to a gene. The sequencing input was peripheral blood. This receptor was taken from a man in his 70s with active or convalescent COVID-19. The V call is TRBV20-1, the J call TRBJ2-7; 8 nucleotides line up with TRBD1. CDR3 region: CSASPTGVSYEQYF. As DNA, the CDR3 is TGCAGTGCTAGTCCGACAGGGGTAAGCTACGAGCAGTACTTC.